These T cell receptor beta chains were read from a single sample in a study of blood T cell repertoires in COVID-19. TCRdb's copy holds only in-frame clones and misses some; the assay was immunoSEQ multiplex PCR. The sample lists 95,000 to 150,000 clones; approximately 87% were seen once. The sequencing input was peripheral blood. The receptors shown here come from a man in his 60s with acute or convalescent COVID-19. Each CDR3 is given with its conserved first and last residue. A D gene is named only where the DNA matches it firmly. Size is stated for part of the rows, as once, few or many counts, or as a class when the clone is expanded.

CDR3: CASRSPVRVVNTGELFF
DNA: TGTGCCAGCAGGAGCCCTGTGAGGGTCGTGAACACCGGGGAGCTGTTTTTT
V: TRBV28
size: NA
length: 17
D: NA
J: TRBJ2-2

CDR3: CASSSGLNEQFF
DNA: TGTGCCAGCAGCTCCGGACTGAATGAGCAGTTCTTC
V: TRBV7-9
size: NA
length: 12
D: NA
J: TRBJ2-1

CDR3: CASSVGAGFTDTQYF
DNA: TGTGCCAGCAGCGTAGGTGCGGGTTTCACAGATACGCAGTATTTT
V: TRBV9
size: NA
length: 15
D: NA
J: TRBJ2-3

CDR3: CASKAGNEQFF
DNA: TGTGCCAGCAAGGCGGGCAATGAGCAGTTCTTC
V: TRBV12-3/TRBV12-4
size: NA
length: 11
D: NA
J: TRBJ2-1

CDR3: CASSPLRSLGGDTQYF
DNA: TGTGCCAGCAGCCCTCTTAGGTCCCTCGGGGGAGATACGCAGTATTTT
V: TRBV14
size: once
length: 16
D: NA
J: TRBJ2-3

CDR3: CASSSSAGGPGEQYF
DNA: TGTGCCAGCAGTTCGTCAGCGGGAGGGCCAGGTGAGCAGTACTTC
V: TRBV6-2/TRBV6-3
size: NA
length: 15
D: TRBD2
J: TRBJ2-7

CDR3: CASSTDRHYGYTF
DNA: TGTGCCAGCAGCACGGACAGACACTATGGCTACACCTTC
V: TRBV11-2
size: NA
length: 13
D: NA
J: TRBJ1-2

CDR3: CASSPSWGDNQPQHF
DNA: TGTGCCAGCAGCCCGAGTTGGGGGGACAATCAGCCCCAGCATTTT
V: TRBV4-2
size: NA
length: 15
D: NA
J: TRBJ1-5

CDR3: CASSKAGGNPNEQYF
DNA: TGTGCCAGCAGCAAAGCAGGGGGCAACCCCAACGAGCAGTACTTC
V: TRBV21-1
size: NA
length: 15
D: NA
J: TRBJ2-7

CDR3: CASKPGSNQPQHF
DNA: TGTGCCAGCAAGCCGGGATCCAATCAGCCCCAGCATTTT
V: TRBV2
size: NA
length: 13
D: NA
J: TRBJ1-5

CDR3: CATSDSGGGPSTDTQYF
DNA: TGTGCCACCAGTGATTCTGGAGGCGGCCCTAGCACAGATACGCAGTATTTT
V: TRBV24-1
size: NA
length: 17
D: NA
J: TRBJ2-3

CDR3: CASSTLAGGSYNEQFF
DNA: TGTGCCAGCAGTACCTTAGCGGGGGGCTCCTACAATGAGCAGTTCTTC
V: TRBV6-2/TRBV6-3
size: NA
length: 16
D: TRBD2
J: TRBJ2-1

CDR3: CASSPGSYNEQFF
DNA: TGTGCCAGCAGTCCAGGGTCCTACAATGAGCAGTTCTTC
V: TRBV6-2/TRBV6-3
size: NA
length: 13
D: NA
J: TRBJ2-1

CDR3: CASSQSSTVEQFF
DNA: TGTGCCAGCAGCCAATCTAGCACGGTTGAGCAGTTCTTC
V: TRBV3-1/TRBV3-2
size: NA
length: 13
D: NA
J: TRBJ2-1

CDR3: CASSPGQPYEQYF
DNA: TGTGCCAGTAGCCCAGGACAGCCATACGAGCAGTACTTC
V: TRBV19
size: once
length: 13
D: NA
J: TRBJ2-7

CDR3: CATSDRTESYGYTF
DNA: TGTGCCACCAGTGACCGGACAGAGTCCTATGGCTACACCTTC
V: TRBV24-1
size: NA
length: 14
D: NA
J: TRBJ1-2

CDR3: CASSLDQRSSYNEQFF
DNA: TGCGCCAGCAGCTTAGACCAGCGGAGCTCCTACAATGAGCAGTTCTTC
V: TRBV5-1
size: NA
length: 16
D: NA
J: TRBJ2-1

CDR3: CASSAGDEQYF
DNA: TGTGCCAGTAGTGCCGGGGACGAGCAGTACTTC
V: TRBV19
size: NA
length: 11
D: NA
J: TRBJ2-7

CDR3: CAISELPGNEKLFF
DNA: TGTGCCATCAGTGAGTTACCAGGGAATGAAAAACTGTTTTTT
V: TRBV10-3
size: NA
length: 14
D: NA
J: TRBJ1-4

CDR3: CASRTPQGSLDNSPLHF
DNA: TGTGCCAGCAGGACCCCTCAGGGGTCATTGGATAATTCACCCCTCCACTTT
V: TRBV25-1
size: NA
length: 17
D: NA
J: TRBJ1-6

CDR3: CATSGGLAEYQETQYF
DNA: TGTGCCACCTCTGGTGGACTAGCGGAGTACCAAGAGACCCAGTACTTC
V: TRBV28
size: NA
length: 16
D: TRBD2
J: TRBJ2-5

CDR3: CASSPGQGDSPLHF
DNA: TGTGCCAGCTCACCCGGACAGGGAGATTCACCCCTCCACTTT
V: TRBV18
size: once
length: 14
D: TRBD1
J: TRBJ1-6